The 20 T cell receptor beta chains below all came from one sample that was sequenced in a study of cytomegalovirus exposure and HLA in healthy donors. Profiled with immunoSEQ multiplex PCR; TCRdb holds only in-frame clones, not every one. The sample lists roughly 75,000 clones, around 81% seen once, with less than 3% in the top ten. Sequencing was done on a sample of PBMCs. The source is a young man in good health and CMV-seronegative.

The J gene is TRBJ1-2, the V gene TRBV9; D perhaps matches TRBD1 (5 bases). This CDR3 has 14 amino acids. Germline CDR1 is SGDLS and CDR2 is YYNGEE. V was clipped by 5 bases and J by 6 bases, with 17 bases between them. The DNA for the CDR3 is TGTGCCAGCAGAATCCCTGGCAGGGTTGATGGCTACACCTTC. This translates into CASRIPGRVDGYTF. The variable domain in full, with the rest retrieved from reference TRBV9 and TRBJ1-2, is DSGVTQTPKHLITATGQRVTLRCSPRSGDLSVYWYQQSLDQGLQFLIQYYNGEERAKGNILERFSAQQFPDLHSELNLSSLELGDSALYFCASRIPGRVDGYTFGSGTRLTVV.

The chain carries TRBV7-9 and TRBJ1-1; 8 positions match TRBD1. Germline values: CDR1 SEHNR, CDR2 FQNEAQ (reference sequence). The CDR3 loop spans 15 amino acids. Losses at the gene ends were 5 bases for V and 10 bases for J; bases not matched to a gene: 15. CDR3 residues: CASSPEEAGGAGAFF. The CDR3 DNA reads as TGTGCCAGCAGCCCCGAAGAGGCAGGGGGCGCGGGAGCTTTCTTT.

V and J are TRBV4-1 and TRBJ1-1, with a weak D call TRBD1 (6 bases). V was clipped by 2 bases and J by 2 bases, with 15 bases between them. Germline values: CDR1 MGHRA, CDR2 YSYEKL. The CDR3 covers 16 residues. The CDR3 here is CASSQSYRVVNTEAFF. Here the CDR3 DNA reads TGCGCCAGCAGCCAATCCTACAGGGTAGTCAACACTGAAGCTTTCTTT.

This rearrangement joins TRBV5-4 to TRBJ1-1; maybe TRBD1 (6 bases). Trimming stripped 6 bases from V and 1 base from J, with 10 bases between. CDR3 length: 13 residues. Germline CDR1 SGHNT, CDR2 YYREEE (reference sequence). The CDR3 spells CASIGDTNTEAFF. The CDR3 nucleotides read TGTGCCAGCATAGGGGACACGAACACTGAAGCTTTCTTT.

The chain recombines TRBV5-1 with TRBJ2-5, with 7 bases identical to TRBD1. Germline CDR1 and CDR2: SGHRS and YFSETQ. V was pared by 0 bases and J by 5 bases, with 4 bases of the junction left unmatched. The CDR3 extends over 14 amino acids. The CDR3 is CASSLDRGWETQYF. The CDR3, as DNA: TGCGCCAGCAGCTTGGACAGGGGTTGGGAGACCCAGTACTTC.

The gene calls are TRBV7-8 and TRBJ1-4; 10 bases fit TRBD1. V was pared by 4 bases and J by 7 bases, with 9 bases of the junction left unmatched. This CDR3 is 16 amino acids long. CDR1 SGHVS and CDR2 FQNEAQ come from the germline V gene. The CDR3 coding sequence is TGTGCCAGCAGCTCATACAGGGACAGGGGACGTGAAAAACTGTTTTTT. As protein: CASSSYRDRGREKLFF.

The chain recombines TRBV7-2 with TRBJ2-7, with D uncertain. This CDR3 region has 12 residues. Trimming removed 4 bases from V and 4 bases from J, with 8 bases in between. Germline V gene lookup returns CDR1 SGHTA and CDR2 FQGNSA. The DNA for the CDR3 is TGTGCCAGCAGCTCCCCGCGTTACGAGCAGTACTTC. The encoded protein is CASSSPRYEQYF.

The chain links TRBV29-1 to TRBJ2-7, with D possibly being TRBD1 (7 bases). The germline gives CDR1 SQVTM, CDR2 ANQGSEA. V lost 3 bases, J lost 6 bases, and 15 bases lay in between. CDR3 length: 13 amino acids. CDR3 sequence: CSVESVQGGEQYV. As DNA, the CDR3 is TGCAGCGTTGAGTCAGTTCAGGGGGGCGAGCAGTACGTC.

This clone was found a few times. This chain links TRBV30 with TRBJ2-2; D is possibly TRBD1 (6 bases). Germline values: CDR1 GTSNPN, CDR2 SVGIG (reference sequence). This CDR3 is built from 14 residues. Trimming took off 4 bases at V and 7 bases at J, with 16 bases between the two ends. In DNA form, the CDR3 reads TGTGCCTGGACGACAGGACCGTACTTCGGGGAGCTGTTTTTT. As protein: CAWTTGPYFGELFF.

This clone was observed a handful of times. The CDR3: CASSQEGLVNTEAFF. CDR3 sequence (DNA): TGCGCCAGCAGCCAAGAAGGTCTAGTGAACACTGAAGCTTTCTTT. This chain joins TRBV4-3 and TRBJ1-1; D is unresolved. The CDR3 totals 15 residues. V was shortened by 0 bases and J by 0 bases, with 8 bases between the two germline ends. Per germline, CDR1 LGHNA and CDR2 YSLEER.

The CDR3 DNA sequence: TGTGCCAGCAGTTTATTAGTCGCACAGGGCGGCACTGAAGCTTTCTTT. Its protein is CASSLLVAQGGTEAFF. The chain joins TRBV27 to TRBJ1-1, with a weak D call TRBD1 (6 bases). Germline CDR1 is MNHEY and CDR2 is SMNVEV (reference sequence). The CDR3 consists of 16 residues. The germline V and J ends were trimmed by 1 base and 4 bases, with 16 bases remaining between them.

The chain has TRBV11-2 and TRBJ2-1; 10 positions agree with TRBD2. This CDR3 has 15 amino acids. The germline gives CDR1 SGHAT, CDR2 FQNNGV. Trimming took 5 bases from V and 4 from J; bases not matched to a gene: 5. CDR3 bases: TGTGCCAGCAGCCGACTAGCGGGCTTGTACAATGAGCAGTTCTTC. Amino acid sequence: CASSRLAGLYNEQFF. The full variable domain, rest sourced from reference TRBV11-2 and TRBJ2-1, is EAGVAQSPRYKIIEKRQSVAFWCNPISGHATLYWYQQILGQGPKLLIQFQNNGVVDDSQLPKDRFSAERLKGVDSTLKIQPAKLEDSAVYLCASSRLAGLYNEQFFGPGTRLTVL.

The chain recombines TRBV6-5 with TRBJ2-7; 11 nucleotides match TRBD1. Germline V gives CDR1 MNHEY, CDR2 SVGAGI. The trim removed 4 bases at V and 3 bases at J, leaving 2 bases unmatched. The CDR3 has 14 amino acids. CDR3 DNA: TGTGCCAGCAGTTTGGGACAGGGGGGCTACGAGCAGTACTTC. As protein: CASSLGQGGYEQYF.

The CDR3, as DNA: TGTGCCAGCGGACTAGCGGGAGCGTCGGATGAGCAGTTCTTC. Its translation is CASGLAGASDEQFF. The chain carries TRBV11-3 and TRBJ2-1, with 13 bases aligning to TRBD2. CDR3 length: 14 amino acids. Germline V gene sequence: CDR1 SGHNT, CDR2 YENEEA. After removal of 8 bases from V and 8 bases from J, the junction contained 6 bases not matched to a gene.

Notes on this clone: A much larger clone differs by one base, so this may be a read error. Other DNA sequences in the sample encode the same CDR3. The genes are TRBV7-6 and TRBJ1-2; 10 bases fit TRBD1. The V segment lost 5 bases and the J segment 2 bases; nucleotides outside the gene matches: 2. The CDR3 has 14 residues. Germline-derived CDR1 and CDR2 are SGHVS and FNYEAQ. CDR3 nucleotide sequence: TGTGCCAGCAGCCCGGGACAGGGGAACTATGGCTACACCTTC. It translates to CASSPGQGNYGYTF.

CDR3 sequence: CASSLGRGAEGVTKETQYF. Written as DNA, the CDR3 is TGTGCCAGCAGCTTAGGCCGTGGGGCAGAAGGGGTAACTAAAGAGACCCAGTACTTC. The chain combines TRBV7-9 with TRBJ2-5; weak D call: TRBD1 (5 bases). The CDR3 runs 19 residues. Trimming shortened V by 1 base and J by 3 bases, and 24 bases separated the two germline ends. CDR1 and CDR2 (germline): SEHNR, FQNEAQ (reference sequence).

This chain uses TRBV12-2 with TRBJ2-3; the table gives TRBD2 as D, unverified against the DNA. TRBV12-2 represents a pseudogene. The CDR3 runs 15 residues. The CDR3 sequence is CASRLCARGTDTQYF. The CDR3 nucleotides read TGTGCAAGTCGCTTATGTGCCCGGGGGACAGATACGCAGTATTTT.

V is TRBV19 and J is TRBJ2-1; a possible D gene is TRBD2 (6 bases). The CDR3 spans 15 residues. CDR1 and CDR2 from the germline V gene are LNHDA and SQIVND (reference sequence). The V end lost 3 bases, the J end lost 0 bases, and 9 bases lay between the germline ends. CDR3 loop: CASSISGHSYNEQFF. CDR3 nucleotides: TGTGCCAGTAGTATTAGCGGCCACTCCTACAATGAGCAGTTCTTC.

The J gene is TRBJ2-5, the V gene TRBV4-1; 7 bases fit TRBD2. Germline loops: CDR1 MGHRA, CDR2 YSYEKL. The ends lost 4 bases at V and 3 bases at J; junction bases unmatched: 2. This CDR3 spans 13 amino acids. In DNA form, the CDR3 reads TGCGCCAGCAGCCGGGGGGGGAAAGAGACCCAGTACTTC. Protein product: CASSRGGKETQYF.

This clone was observed a handful of times. The chain carries TRBV2 and TRBJ1-5; D ambiguous. The V end was cut by 4 bases, the J end by 4 bases, with 8 bases between. The germline V gene has CDR1 SNHLY and CDR2 FYNNEI. The CDR3 contains 13 residues. The CDR3 nucleotides read TGTGCCAGCAGTGTGGCGGGGAATCAGCCCCAGCATTTT. This encodes CASSVAGNQPQHF.